Listed below are T cell receptor beta chains from one sample, sequenced in a study of blood T cell repertoires in COVID-19. Generated by immunoSEQ multiplex PCR, the TCRdb table keeps only in-frame clones and is missing some. There are 300,000 to 400,000 clones in the sample; 70% to 90% occur only once, and roughly 7% lies in the top ten. Sequenced: peripheral blood. These receptors all stem from a human donor in a cohort sampled during active COVID-19. The CDR3 runs from the conserved cysteine through the conserved F or W. The D gene is left open where the match is weak. Some rows mark clone size as missing; the rest say once, few, many or name a class of expanded clone.

D: -
V: TRBV3-1/TRBV3-2
length: 16
J: TRBJ1-6
size: -
CDR3: CASSLPGFGYNSPLHF
DNA: TGTGCCAGCAGCCTCCCCGGGTTTGGATATAATTCACCCCTCCACTTT

D: -
V: TRBV29-1
length: 14
J: TRBJ1-2
size: -
CDR3: CSVEWSGDRYGYTF
DNA: TGCAGCGTTGAGTGGTCAGGGGACCGCTATGGCTACACCTTC

D: -
V: TRBV19
length: 16
J: TRBJ1-1
size: -
CDR3: CASSIAGTGWGRKAFF
DNA: TGTGCCAGTAGTATAGCCGGAACAGGGTGGGGCAGAAAAGCTTTCTTT

D: -
V: TRBV27
length: 15
J: TRBJ2-3
size: -
CDR3: CASSLELPGTDTQYF
DNA: TGTGCCAGCAGTTTAGAGCTCCCCGGGACAGATACGCAGTATTTT

D: TRBD2
V: TRBV5-4
length: 16
J: TRBJ2-3
size: -
CDR3: CASSHRLAGDTDTQYF
DNA: TGTGCCAGCAGCCACCGGCTAGCGGGGGACACAGATACGCAGTATTTT

D: -
V: TRBV10-2
length: 13
J: TRBJ2-2
size: few
CDR3: CAGGGAITGELFF
DNA: TGCGCCGGAGGGGGCGCAATCACCGGGGAGCTGTTTTTT

D: -
V: TRBV11-2
length: 13
J: TRBJ2-3
size: -
CDR3: CASSLEMGASQYF
DNA: TGTGCCAGCAGCTTAGAAATGGGGGCATCGCAGTATTTT

D: -
V: TRBV11-2
length: 13
J: TRBJ2-7
size: -
CDR3: CASSLDPRDEQYF
DNA: TGTGCCAGCAGCTTAGATCCCAGGGACGAGCAGTACTTC

D: -
V: TRBV10-3
length: 13
J: TRBJ1-2
size: few
CDR3: CATLDGRFDGYTF
DNA: TGTGCCACCTTAGACGGGAGATTTGATGGCTACACCTTC

D: -
V: TRBV7-8
length: 13
J: TRBJ1-1
size: -
CDR3: CASSLDYNTEAFF
DNA: TGTGCCAGCAGCTTAGACTATAACACTGAAGCTTTCTTT

D: TRBD1
V: TRBV4-2
length: 15
J: TRBJ2-7
size: -
CDR3: CASSFRTGESYEQYF
DNA: TGTGCCAGCAGCTTCAGGACAGGAGAGTCCTACGAGCAGTACTTC

D: -
V: TRBV3-1/TRBV3-2
length: 14
J: TRBJ2-7
size: -
CDR3: CASSPQGRPYEQYF
DNA: TGTGCCAGCAGCCCCCAGGGGAGACCCTACGAGCAGTACTTC

D: -
V: TRBV12-5
length: 14
J: TRBJ1-5
size: many
CDR3: CASALDNFNQPQHF
DNA: TGTGCTAGTGCCCTGGACAATTTTAATCAGCCCCAGCATTTT

D: TRBD1
V: TRBV15
length: 15
J: TRBJ1-2
size: -
CDR3: CATSRGQGSPYGYTF
DNA: TGTGCCACCAGCAGGGGACAGGGATCCCCTTATGGCTACACCTTC

D: -
V: TRBV2
length: 16
J: TRBJ2-6
size: -
CDR3: CASSQPTVAGANVLTF
DNA: TGTGCCAGCAGCCAACCGACAGTGGCCGGGGCCAACGTCCTGACTTTC

D: -
V: TRBV7-2
length: 15
J: TRBJ2-2
size: -
CDR3: CASSLATTDTGELFF
DNA: TGTGCCAGCAGCTTAGCAACGACAGACACCGGGGAGCTGTTTTTT

D: -
V: TRBV12-5
length: 14
J: TRBJ2-5
size: -
CDR3: CASGSGTPQETQYF
DNA: TGTGCTAGTGGTTCAGGGACTCCACAAGAGACCCAGTACTTC

D: -
V: TRBV18
length: 16
J: TRBJ1-6
size: -
CDR3: CASLAKAGSYNSPLHF
DNA: TGTGCCAGCCTCGCGAAGGCGGGCTCCTATAATTCACCCCTCCACTTT

D: -
V: TRBV7-9
length: 13
J: TRBJ1-1
size: -
CDR3: CASSLVFSREAFF
DNA: TGTGCCAGCAGCTTAGTGTTTAGTCGCGAGGCTTTCTTT

D: TRBD1
V: TRBV6-1
length: 14
J: TRBJ1-4
size: -
CDR3: CASREAWDSEKLFF
DNA: TGTGCCAGCAGGGAAGCCTGGGACAGCGAAAAACTGTTTTTT

D: -
V: TRBV5-4
length: 13
J: TRBJ2-2
size: -
CDR3: CASSLDFTGELFF
DNA: TGTGCCAGCAGCTTGGACTTCACCGGGGAGCTGTTTTTT

D: -
V: TRBV20-1
length: 12
J: TRBJ1-1
size: once
CDR3: CSASGSGVGAFF
DNA: TGCAGTGCTAGTGGGAGTGGCGTCGGGGCTTTCTTT

D: -
V: TRBV18
length: 14
J: TRBJ1-2
size: -
CDR3: CASSPPSLDYGYTF
DNA: TGTGCCAGCTCACCACCAAGCCTTGATTATGGCTACACCTTC

D: -
V: TRBV19
length: 13
J: TRBJ1-1
size: -
CDR3: CASSSSRLTEAFF
DNA: TGTGCCAGTAGTTCTTCGAGACTCACTGAAGCTTTCTTT

D: -
V: TRBV19
length: 16
J: TRBJ2-2
size: few
CDR3: CASSLHGDTYTGELFF
DNA: TGTGCCAGTAGTCTCCACGGGGACACTTACACCGGGGAGCTGTTTTTT

D: -
V: TRBV7-9
length: 12
J: TRBJ2-7
size: -
CDR3: CASSFGAYEQYF
DNA: TGTGCCAGCAGCTTCGGTGCCTACGAGCAGTACTTC

D: TRBD1
V: TRBV10-3
length: 14
J: TRBJ2-7
size: -
CDR3: CATQTGGTSYEQYF
DNA: TGTGCCACCCAAACAGGGGGGACCTCCTACGAGCAGTACTTC

D: -
V: TRBV5-8
length: 14
J: TRBJ2-7
size: -
CDR3: CASSWQGGGGEQYF
DNA: TGTGCCAGCAGCTGGCAGGGAGGGGGGGGCGAGCAGTACTTC

D: TRBD1
V: TRBV7-9
length: 12
J: TRBJ1-1
size: -
CDR3: CASSKTGTEAFF
DNA: TGTGCCAGCAGCAAGACAGGGACTGAAGCTTTCTTT

D: -
V: TRBV7-2
length: 15
J: TRBJ1-3
size: -
CDR3: CASSSYNGAGNTIYF
DNA: TGTGCCAGCAGCTCATACAATGGGGCCGGAAACACCATATATTTT

D: TRBD1
V: TRBV19
length: 16
J: TRBJ2-7
size: -
CDR3: CASSIEPGQGFYEQYF
DNA: TGTGCCAGTAGTATAGAGCCGGGACAGGGTTTCTACGAGCAGTACTTC

D: -
V: TRBV10-3
length: 15
J: TRBJ2-2
size: -
CDR3: CAISERQGNTGELFF
DNA: TGTGCCATCAGTGAGAGGCAGGGGAACACCGGGGAGCTGTTTTTT

D: TRBD1
V: TRBV5-6
length: 14
J: TRBJ1-2
size: -
CDR3: CASSLWRQGYGYTF
DNA: TGTGCCAGCAGCTTGTGGAGACAGGGATATGGCTACACCTTC

D: -
V: TRBV28
length: 14
J: TRBJ1-2
size: -
CDR3: CASSLPTIGAGYTF
DNA: TGTGCCAGCAGTTTACCAACAATAGGGGCTGGCTACACCTTC

D: -
V: TRBV7-2
length: 14
J: TRBJ2-1
size: -
CDR3: CASSNYGEDNEQFF
DNA: TGTGCCAGCAGTAATTACGGGGAGGACAATGAGCAGTTCTTC

D: -
V: TRBV9
length: 13
J: TRBJ1-1
size: -
CDR3: CASSVVSNTEAFF
DNA: TGTGCCAGCAGCGTCGTCAGTAACACTGAAGCTTTCTTT

D: TRBD1
V: TRBV10-3
length: 14
J: TRBJ1-2
size: -
CDR3: CAISEGQGARGYTF
DNA: TGTGCCATCAGTGAGGGACAGGGGGCGCGGGGCTACACCTTC

D: -
V: TRBV18
length: 13
J: TRBJ1-3
size: -
CDR3: CASSLGDMDTIYF
DNA: TGTGCCAGCTCCCTCGGGGATATGGACACCATATATTTT